These T cell receptor beta chains were read from a single sample in a study of blood T cell repertoires in COVID-19. The data were produced by immunoSEQ multiplex PCR, yet TCRdb's version contains in-frame clones alone and is incomplete. The sample consists of roughly 400,000 clones, approximately 88% of them appearing once. The sample taken for sequencing was PBMCs or T cells enriched from blood (not recorded which). The receptor source for this set is a woman in her thirties or forties with acute COVID-19. CDR3s include the opening cysteine and the closing phenylalanine or tryptophan. The D gene is left open where the match is weak. Some rows mark clone size as missing; the rest say once, few, many or name a class of expanded clone.

d_call	clone_size	v_call	j_call	cdr3_nt	cdr3_aa
NA	NA	TRBV11-2	TRBJ1-2	TGTGCCAGCAGCTTAGATCGAGGGAACTATGGCTACACCTTC	CASSLDRGNYGYTF
TRBD1	once	TRBV18	TRBJ1-1	TGTGCCAGCTCCCCACAGGGGTGGGCGGTTAACACTGAAGCTTTCTTT	CASSPQGWAVNTEAFF
TRBD1	NA	TRBV13	TRBJ1-1	TGTGCCAGCAGCGTACCCGGGACAGGGCACACTGAAGCTTTCTTT	CASSVPGTGHTEAFF
TRBD2	NA	TRBV18	TRBJ2-7	TGTGCCAGCTCACCACCCCCGGGGGGGTTCTACGAGCAGTACTTC	CASSPPPGGFYEQYF
TRBD1	NA	TRBV7-2	TRBJ1-1	TGTGCCAGCAGTTTAGGCGGATCGGGACAGAAAGCTTTCTTT	CASSLGGSGQKAFF
NA	NA	TRBV7-5	TRBJ2-3	TGTGCCAGAAGCTTGTGCGGGGAGGCCACAGATACGCAGTATTTT	CARSLCGEATDTQYF
TRBD2	NA	TRBV7-9	TRBJ2-3	TGTGCCAGCAGCCCTACTAGCGGGGGGTTTGTAGATACGCAGTATTTT	CASSPTSGGFVDTQYF
TRBD2	once	TRBV5-4	TRBJ2-3	TGTGCCAGCAGCTTAGCGGGGGACCCCGGAGATACGCAGTATTTT	CASSLAGDPGDTQYF
NA	NA	TRBV3-1/TRBV3-2	TRBJ1-3	TGTGCCAGCAGCCAAGGCAGGGCTTTATCTGGAAACACCATATATTTT	CASSQGRALSGNTIYF
NA	once	TRBV3-1/TRBV3-2	TRBJ2-1	TGTGCCAGCACCCCCGGAGCGTGGCATGAGCAGTTCTTC	CASTPGAWHEQFF
NA	NA	TRBV9	TRBJ1-1	TGTGCCAGCAGCTCGACAGGGAACACTGAAGCTTTCTTT	CASSSTGNTEAFF
NA	NA	TRBV5-1	TRBJ2-3	TGCGCCAGCAGCTTGAGCGACTACCCCGGGAATACGCAGTATTTT	CASSLSDYPGNTQYF
NA	NA	TRBV30	TRBJ2-4	TGTGCCTGGAGTTCGGGTTTGATAAACATTCAGTACTTC	CAWSSGLINIQYF
NA	NA	TRBV5-1	TRBJ2-5	TGCGCCAGCAGCTTGGCCAAAGGGGGGGCGGAGACCCAGTACTTC	CASSLAKGGAETQYF
NA	NA	TRBV12-3/TRBV12-4	TRBJ1-5	TGTGCCAGCAGTTTATCCTTCAATCAGCCCCAGCATTTT	CASSLSFNQPQHF
NA	NA	TRBV11-2	TRBJ2-5	TGTGCCAGCAGCTTGAAGACTGGCGAGACCCAGTACTTC	CASSLKTGETQYF
NA	NA	TRBV29-1	TRBJ2-1	TGCAGCGTTCCAGGGGAAGGGAACAATGAGCAGTTCTTC	CSVPGEGNNEQFF